The T cell receptor beta chain described here comes from a study of T cells in localized non-small cell lung cancer. Whole-study results and caveats: Only one tumor region went through sequencing, so heterogeneity may still be there. The appearance of a median approximately 61 of the top 100 tumor clones was seen in adjacent lung. Clonality peaked in uninvolved adjacent lung rather than tumor.

Some clones are missing from TCRdb's copy, which holds only in-frame ones; the method was immunoSEQ multiplex PCR. The sample holds over 70,000 clones; roughly 93% are singletons and the top ten take over 4%. The germline V gene encodes CDR1 SGHRS and CDR2 YFSETQ. This CDR3 is 15 amino acids long. On this clone itself: As yet, its antigen is unknown. At one of its ends the junction is not consistent with the germline gene, which may arise from a read error.

The chain carries TRBV5-1 and TRBJ2-2; TRBD2 aligns across 8 bases. This TCR was recovered from a woman aged 35 to 70 with stage II squamous cell lung carcinoma. The sample here was PBMCs, taken before any cancer treatment. The CDR3 region is CASSPIREGDRGAVF. CDR3 DNA sequence: TGCGCCAGCAGCCCTATACGGGAGGGGGACCGGGGAGCTGTTTTT.